This is a list of T cell receptor beta chains from one sample in a study of beta chain features in type 1 diabetes. Data came from immunoSEQ multiplex PCR; TCRdb stores just in-frame clones and leaves some out. The data show a few hundred thousand clones, about 14% seen once. The material sequenced was central memory CD4+ T cells from blood. These receptors all stem from a man aged 25-40 years in good health. Each CDR3 is given with its conserved first and last residue. D genes are given only for firm matches. Expanded clones are given a class, and other clones once, few, many or no size at all.

v_call,j_call,clone_size,d_call,cdr3_aa,cdr3_nt
TRBV27,TRBJ2-6,few,.,CASSLGSGANVLTF,TGTGCCAGCAGTTTGGGCTCTGGGGCCAACGTCCTGACTTTC
TRBV11-2,TRBJ1-5,.,.,CASSLLGDQPQHF,TGTGCCAGCAGCCTCTTAGGGGATCAGCCCCAGCATTTT
TRBV5-4,TRBJ2-3,many,TRBD2,CASSLEGTRTDTQYF,TGTGCCAGCAGCTTGGAGGGGACTAGGACCGATACGCAGTATTTT
TRBV2,TRBJ2-1,few,TRBD1,CASRPDRGASNEQFF,TGTGCCAGCAGACCAGACAGGGGGGCTAGCAATGAGCAGTTCTTC
TRBV5-1,TRBJ2-5,.,.,CASSLGPTMGETQYF,TGCGCCAGCAGCTTGGGTCCTACTATGGGAGAGACCCAGTACTTC
TRBV12-5,TRBJ2-5,few,TRBD1,CASGIGQGQETQYF,TGTGCTAGTGGTATCGGACAGGGTCAAGAGACCCAGTACTTC
TRBV18,TRBJ2-3,.,TRBD1,CASSPRQGKTDTQYF,TGTGCCAGCTCACCCCGACAGGGAAAGACAGATACGCAGTATTTT
TRBV19,TRBJ2-1,few,.,CASTPGTLNNEQFF,TGTGCCAGTACCCCAGGGACTTTGAACAATGAGCAGTTCTTC
TRBV29-1,TRBJ2-7,many,TRBD2,CSAEAGAYEQYF,TGCAGCGCAGAGGCGGGGGCCTACGAGCAGTACTTC
TRBV5-1,TRBJ2-5,.,TRBD1,CASRVTGATQETQYF,TGCGCCAGCAGAGTGACAGGGGCCACCCAAGAGACCCAGTACTTC
TRBV7-9,TRBJ1-1,.,TRBD1,CATDRGTAEAFF,TGTGCCACCGACAGGGGGACCGCTGAAGCTTTCTTT
TRBV7-2,TRBJ2-4,.,.,CASSSGLGRGSIQYF,TGTGCCAGCAGCTCAGGCCTCGGCCGGGGGTCCATTCAGTACTTC
TRBV7-2,TRBJ1-2,few,.,CASSLLTSILGHGYTF,TGTGCCAGCAGCCTATTAACCTCAATCTTGGGGCACGGCTACACCTTC
TRBV30,TRBJ2-5,few,.,CAWSVRSAQYF,TGTGCCTGGAGTGTACGGTCAGCCCAGTACTTC
TRBV11-2,TRBJ2-5,.,.,CASSLPHGPQETQYF,TGTGCCAGCAGCTTACCTCACGGACCCCAAGAGACCCAGTACTTC
TRBV11-3,TRBJ2-3,few,.,CASSSKPGMGTDTQYF,TGTGCCAGCAGCTCAAAACCAGGGATGGGCACAGATACGCAGTATTTT
TRBV27,TRBJ2-2,.,TRBD2,CASRGGRANGELFF,TGTGCCAGCAGGGGCGGGAGGGCTAACGGGGAGCTGTTTTTT
TRBV2,TRBJ1-6,.,.,CASSAGQHSPLHF,TGTGCCAGCAGCGCCGGACAACATTCACCCCTCCACTTT
TRBV27,TRBJ2-5,few,.,CARRREGQETQYF,TGTGCCAGACGCAGGGAAGGGCAAGAGACCCAGTACTTC
TRBV7-2,TRBJ1-2,.,TRBD1,CASSPTGVDGYTF,TGTGCCAGCAGCCCGACAGGGGTCGACGGCTACACCTTC
TRBV29-1,TRBJ2-5,.,.,CSVVEETQYF,TGCAGCGTTGTGGAGGAGACCCAGTACTTC
TRBV5-4,TRBJ1-3,.,.,CASSLGGQGTGNTIYF,TGTGCCAGCAGCTTGGGAGGCCAGGGTACGGGAAACACCATATATTTT
TRBV9,TRBJ2-3,few,.,CASSVASSSTDTQYF,TGTGCCAGCAGCGTAGCCTCCTCAAGCACAGATACGCAGTATTTT
TRBV2,TRBJ2-6,few,.,CASRHEVGAGANVLTF,TGTGCCAGCAGGCACGAGGTCGGGGCAGGGGCCAACGTCCTGACTTTC
TRBV6-5,TRBJ2-5,few,.,CASRLPGLMETQYF,TGTGCCAGCAGACTCCCGGGACTTATGGAGACCCAGTACTTC
TRBV6-6,TRBJ1-2,.,TRBD1,CASSQDRERGYTF,TGTGCCAGCAGCCAGGACAGGGAGAGAGGCTACACCTTC
TRBV6-6,TRBJ2-1,.,TRBD2,CASSDSLAGGYNEQFF,TGTGCCAGCAGTGACTCTCTAGCGGGTGGATACAATGAGCAGTTCTTC
TRBV7-3,TRBJ2-2,.,TRBD2,CASSSLAGGTNTGELFF,TGTGCCAGCAGCTCGCTAGCGGGAGGGACGAACACCGGGGAGCTGTTTTTT
TRBV2,TRBJ2-7,few,.,CASSPTYEQYF,TGTGCCAGCAGTCCTACCTACGAGCAGTACTTC
TRBV2,TRBJ2-3,few,.,CASSVGVFGTDTQYF,TGTGCCAGCAGTGTAGGAGTGTTCGGCACAGATACGCAGTATTTT
TRBV27,TRBJ1-4,few,.,CASRAVNEKLFF,TGTGCCAGCAGGGCCGTTAATGAAAAACTGTTTTTT
TRBV7-6,TRBJ1-2,few,.,CASSPMPGQAYGYTF,TGTGCCAGCAGCCCCATGCCCGGACAAGCCTATGGCTACACCTTC
TRBV13,TRBJ2-7,few,TRBD1,CASSLPARGGQGGREQYF,TGTGCCAGCAGCTTACCCGCCCGGGGAGGACAGGGTGGGCGCGAGCAGTACTTC
TRBV11-2,TRBJ2-7,few,TRBD1,CASSQTGPYEQYF,TGTGCCAGCAGCCAGACAGGGCCCTACGAGCAGTACTTC
TRBV7-7,TRBJ2-5,few,TRBD2,CASSGGSSGGAKETQYF,TGTGCCAGCAGCGGCGGGTCCTCGGGGGGGGCTAAAGAGACCCAGTACTTC
TRBV11-2,TRBJ2-1,many,.,CASSFEYNEQFF,TGTGCCAGCAGCTTTGAATACAATGAGCAGTTCTTC
TRBV10-3,TRBJ2-7,many,TRBD1,CATRTGTVDYEQYF,TGTGCCACCAGAACCGGGACAGTCGACTACGAGCAGTACTTC
TRBV4-2,TRBJ1-3,.,.,CASSPDLGSSGNTIYF,TGTGCCAGCAGCCCTGACCTGGGCAGCTCTGGAAACACCATATATTTT
TRBV5-1,TRBJ2-1,few,.,CASSLDPGTRYSIGEFF,TGCGCCAGCAGCTTGGATCCCGGGACCCGGTATAGTATTGGGGAGTTCTTC
TRBV5-1,TRBJ2-5,few,.,CASSLSPGLQETQYF,TGCGCCAGCAGCTTGTCCCCGGGATTACAAGAGACCCAGTACTTC
TRBV6-5,TRBJ1-1,many,.,CASSWGLNTEAFF,TGTGCCAGCAGTTGGGGACTCAACACTGAAGCTTTCTTT
TRBV4-2,TRBJ2-2,.,TRBD1,CASSRTQGLGELFF,TGTGCCAGCAGCCGTACACAGGGGCTCGGGGAGCTGTTTTTT
TRBV5-4,TRBJ1-1,few,.,CASSRGNTEAFF,TGTGCCAGCTCAAGAGGGAACACTGAAGCTTTCTTT
TRBV6-5,TRBJ2-2,few,TRBD1,CASNKGQGAVGELFF,TGTGCCAGCAATAAGGGTCAGGGGGCGGTCGGGGAGCTGTTTTTT
TRBV5-1,TRBJ1-1,.,TRBD1,CASSLTTGLNTEAFF,TGCGCCAGCAGCTTAACGACAGGGTTGAACACTGAAGCTTTCTTT
TRBV7-9,TRBJ1-4,few,TRBD1,CASSIGRNRDRGFEKLFF,TGTGCCAGCAGCATAGGAAGAAACCGGGACAGGGGTTTTGAAAAACTGTTTTTT
TRBV19,TRBJ1-3,many,.,CASSMSRNGNTIYF,TGTGCCAGTAGTATGAGTAGAAATGGAAACACCATATATTTT
TRBV4-1,TRBJ1-4,.,.,CASSHNRNEKLFF,TGCGCCAGCAGCCATAACCGTAATGAAAAACTGTTTTTT
TRBV11-1,TRBJ2-5,few,.,CASSYGTEETQYF,TGTGCCAGCAGCTACGGGACGGAAGAGACCCAGTACTTC
TRBV5-1,TRBJ1-3,.,.,CASSLVSGSSGNTIYF,TGCGCCAGCAGCTTGGTTTCGGGGAGCTCTGGAAACACCATATATTTT
TRBV7-9,TRBJ2-7,few,.,CASSLVAALAF,TGTGCCAGCAGCTTAGTTGCAGCGCTAGCTTTC
TRBV5-4,TRBJ2-3,many,.,CASSSGWGTDTQYF,TGTGCCAGCAGCTCTGGTTGGGGGACAGATACGCAGTATTTT
TRBV7-2,TRBJ1-5,.,.,CASSPGPYSNQPQHF,TGTGCCAGCAGTCCCGGCCCTTATAGCAATCAGCCCCAGCATTTT
TRBV10-2,TRBJ2-5,.,.,CASSGQVQETQYF,TGCGCCAGCAGTGGTCAGGTCCAAGAGACCCAGTACTTC
TRBV2,TRBJ1-2,.,TRBD1,CASSSAATGGGGGYTF,TGTGCCAGCAGCTCCGCCGCCACAGGGGGCGGAGGTGGCTACACCTTC